Listed here are 10 T cell receptor beta chains from one sample, sequenced in a study of blood T cell repertoires in COVID-19. Generated by immunoSEQ multiplex PCR, the TCRdb table keeps only in-frame clones and is missing some. This table has around 250,000 clones, over 75% appearing once. Source material: peripheral blood. Receptors originate from a human donor in a cohort sampled during active COVID-19.

V usage is TRBV4-3 and J usage is TRBJ1-2; D may be TRBD1 (6 bases). V gave up 3 bases and J gave up 6 bases, with 14 bases separating them. This CDR3 has 14 residues. From germline, CDR1 is LGHNA and CDR2 YSLEER. The CDR3 protein is CASSHKQGYDGYTF. In DNA form, the CDR3 reads TGCGCCAGCAGCCACAAACAGGGTTACGATGGCTACACCTTC.

This clone was counted many times. This CDR3 reads CASSTTGGTGNQPQHF. As DNA, the CDR3 is TGTGCCAGTAGTACTACAGGGGGAACTGGCAATCAGCCCCAGCATTTT. The V call is TRBV19, the J call TRBJ1-5; TRBD1 agrees at 8 bases. Germline V gene data show CDR1 as LNHDA and CDR2 as SQIVND (reference sequence). The CDR3 consists of 16 residues. Trimming cost V 4 bases and J 2 bases; bases outside gene matches: 7.

This sequence joins TRBV10-3 and TRBJ2-7; TRBD1 is a possible D gene (8 bases). The germline V gene encodes CDR1 ENHRY and CDR2 SYGVKD. V was clipped by 8 bases and J by 3 bases, with 17 bases between them. The CDR3 totals 14 residues. The CDR3 is CAIGGARGLYEQYF. CDR3 in DNA: TGTGCCATCGGGGGGGCCAGGGGGCTCTACGAGCAGTACTTC.

The genes are TRBV5-8 and TRBJ1-6; tentative D call: TRBD1 (6 bases). V lost 3 bases and J lost 8, with 15 bases in between. The CDR3 covers 15 residues. Germline CDR1 SGHTS, CDR2 YDEGEE. Here the CDR3 reads CASSYGQRRYSPLHF. The CDR3 coding sequence is TGTGCCAGCAGCTACGGACAGAGGAGGTATTCACCCCTCCACTTT.

The chain recombines TRBV30 with TRBJ1-2; a possible D gene is TRBD1 (5 bases). The ends were cut back, 2 bases at V and 3 bases at J, with 13 bases in the middle. The CDR3 totals 14 residues. The V gene's germline CDR1 is GTSNPN and CDR2 SVGIG (reference sequence). The CDR3 DNA sequence: TGTGCCTGGAGTTCCCAGGGTTCGGACTATGGCTACACCTTC. This translates into CAWSSQGSDYGYTF.

The rearrangement links TRBV12-5 to TRBJ1-4; 7 bases map to TRBD1. In germline, CDR1 is LGHNT, CDR2 FRNRAP. The CDR3 is 12 residues long. V lost 3 bases to trimming and J lost 10 bases; unmatched junction nucleotides: 2. CDR3 bases: TGTGCTAGTGGTTTTCCAGGGGGAAAACTGTTTTTT. Its protein product is CASGFPGGKLFF.

The CDR3 sequence is CASSFRSNTEAFF. CDR3 sequence (DNA): TGTGCCAGCAGTTTTCGGTCGAACACTGAAGCTTTCTTT. V is TRBV27 and J is TRBJ1-1; D gene unclear. Germline V gene lookup returns CDR1 MNHEY and CDR2 SMNVEV (reference sequence). The CDR3 is made up of 13 amino acids. V was trimmed by 3 bases and J by 1 base, leaving 6 bases between them.

The CDR3 region has the DNA TGTGCCAGTAGTCCCGGACAGGGGGCTGGCGGAAACACCATATATTTT. Encoded protein: CASSPGQGAGGNTIYF. The chain links TRBV19 to TRBJ1-3; 11 nucleotides agree with TRBD1. From germline, CDR1 is LNHDA and CDR2 SQIVND (reference sequence). CDR3 length: 16 amino acids. Trimming at V came to 5 bases and at J to 4 bases, leaving 7 bases not matched to a gene.

The chain couples TRBV11-2 to TRBJ1-1; no reliable D call. The CDR3 has 11 residues. V was clipped by 4 bases and J by 6 bases, with 6 bases between them. CDR1 and CDR2 from the germline V gene are SGHAT and FQNNGV. The CDR3 sequence is CASSSLAEAFF. The CDR3 DNA reads as TGTGCCAGCAGCTCCTTAGCTGAAGCTTTCTTT.

This clone was seen just once. The chain has TRBV2 and TRBJ2-7; possible D gene TRBD1, 6 bases. The length of the CDR3 is 13 residues. V was pared by 8 bases and J by 1 base, with 12 bases between. Germline V lookup: CDR1 SNHLY, CDR2 FYNNEI. CDR3 nucleotides: TGTGCCAGCTTCGGTCAGGGGTCCTACGAGCAGTACTTC. Protein sequence: CASFGQGSYEQYF.